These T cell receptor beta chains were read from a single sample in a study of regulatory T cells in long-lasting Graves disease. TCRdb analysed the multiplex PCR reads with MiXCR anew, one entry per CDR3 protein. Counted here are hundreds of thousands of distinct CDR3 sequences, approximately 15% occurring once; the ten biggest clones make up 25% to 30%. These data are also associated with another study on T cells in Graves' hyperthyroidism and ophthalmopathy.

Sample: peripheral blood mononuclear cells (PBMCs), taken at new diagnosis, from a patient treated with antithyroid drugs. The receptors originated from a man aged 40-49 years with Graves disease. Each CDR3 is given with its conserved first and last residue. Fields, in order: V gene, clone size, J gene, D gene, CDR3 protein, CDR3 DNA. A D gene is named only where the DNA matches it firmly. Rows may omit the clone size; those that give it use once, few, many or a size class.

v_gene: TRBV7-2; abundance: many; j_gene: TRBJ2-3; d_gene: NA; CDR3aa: CASSLVGGGRTHF; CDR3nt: TGTGCCAGCAGCTTAGTGGGGGGGGGCCGAACGCATTTT
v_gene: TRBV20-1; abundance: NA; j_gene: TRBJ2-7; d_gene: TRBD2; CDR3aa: CSAGTAGRAGGNEQYF; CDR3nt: TGCAGTGCTGGAACCGCTGGGCGAGCGGGGGGCAATGAGCAGTACTTC
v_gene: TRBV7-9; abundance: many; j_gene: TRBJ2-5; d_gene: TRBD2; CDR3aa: CASSSGLAGVQETQYF; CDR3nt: TGTGCCAGCAGCTCGGGACTAGCGGGGGTCCAAGAGACCCAGTACTTC
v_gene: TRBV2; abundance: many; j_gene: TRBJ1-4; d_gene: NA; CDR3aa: CASSRVGKLFF; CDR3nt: TGTGCCAGCAGCAGGGTTGGAAAACTGTTTTTT
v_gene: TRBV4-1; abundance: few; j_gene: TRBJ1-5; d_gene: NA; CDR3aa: CASSQGLPGNQPQHF; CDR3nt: TGCGCCAGCAGCCAAGGATTACCAGGCAATCAGCCCCAGCATTTT
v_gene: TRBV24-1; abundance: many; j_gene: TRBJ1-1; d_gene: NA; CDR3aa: CATSDRTPRAFF; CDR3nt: TGTGCCACCAGTGATCGGACCCCGAGAGCTTTCTTT
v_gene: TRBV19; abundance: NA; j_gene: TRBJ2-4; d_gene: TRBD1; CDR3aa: CASRDRGSGKNIQYF; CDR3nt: TGTGCCAGTAGAGACAGGGGGTCTGGCAAAAACATTCAGTACTTC
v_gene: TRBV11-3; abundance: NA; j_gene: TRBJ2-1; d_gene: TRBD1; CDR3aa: CASSSAQGRSYNEQFF; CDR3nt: TGTGCCAGCAGCTCTGCACAGGGGCGCTCCTACAATGAGCAGTTCTTC
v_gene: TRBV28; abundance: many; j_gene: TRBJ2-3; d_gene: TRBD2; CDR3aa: CASQGLAGGDTQYF; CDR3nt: TGTGCCAGCCAAGGACTAGCGGGGGGAGATACGCAGTATTTT
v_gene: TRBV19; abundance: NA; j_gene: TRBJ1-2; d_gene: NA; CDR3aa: CASSAGGAYYGYTF; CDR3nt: TGTGCCAGTAGCGCGGGGGGGGCTTACTATGGCTACACCTTC
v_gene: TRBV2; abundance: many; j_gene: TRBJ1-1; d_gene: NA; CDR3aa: CASRQGRTEAFF; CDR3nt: TGTGCCAGCAGACAGGGACGGACTGAAGCTTTCTTT
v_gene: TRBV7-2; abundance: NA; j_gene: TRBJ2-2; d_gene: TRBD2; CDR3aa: CANSLTSGGAYTGELFF; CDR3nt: TGTGCCAACAGCTTGACTAGCGGGGGGGCCTACACCGGGGAGCTGTTTTTT
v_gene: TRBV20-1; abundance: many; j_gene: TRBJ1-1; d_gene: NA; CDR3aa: CSVARGNTEAFF; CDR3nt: TGCAGTGTTGCCAGGGGGAACACTGAAGCTTTCTTT
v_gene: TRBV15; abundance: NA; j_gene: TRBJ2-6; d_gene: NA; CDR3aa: CATSRVYLSGANVLTF; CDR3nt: TGTGCCACCAGCAGAGTTTACCTCTCTGGGGCCAACGTCCTGACTTTC
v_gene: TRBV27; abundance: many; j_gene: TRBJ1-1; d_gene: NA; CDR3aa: CASRRALNTEAFF; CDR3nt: TGTGCCAGCAGAAGGGCGCTGAACACTGAAGCTTTCTTT
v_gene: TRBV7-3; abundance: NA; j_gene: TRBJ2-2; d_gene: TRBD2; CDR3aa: CASSYGLATGELFF; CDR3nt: TGTGCCAGCAGCTACGGACTAGCTACCGGGGAGCTGTTTTTT
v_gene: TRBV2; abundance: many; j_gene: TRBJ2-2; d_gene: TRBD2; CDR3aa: CASSRGVFTGELFF; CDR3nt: TGTGCCAGCAGCCGGGGGGTATTCACCGGGGAGCTGTTTTTT
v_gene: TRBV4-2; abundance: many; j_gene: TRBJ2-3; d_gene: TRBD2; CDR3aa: CASSQGTSGGLSTDTQYF; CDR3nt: TGTGCCAGCAGCCAAGGGACTAGCGGGGGGTTAAGCACAGATACGCAGTATTTT
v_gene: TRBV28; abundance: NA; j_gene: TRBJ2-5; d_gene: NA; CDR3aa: CASRGRWGGLETQYF; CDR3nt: TGCGCCAGCAGAGGCCGGTGGGGGGGCCTAGAGACCCAGTACTTC
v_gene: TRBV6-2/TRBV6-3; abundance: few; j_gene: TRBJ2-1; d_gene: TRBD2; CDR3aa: CASSYNLAGYNEQFF; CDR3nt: TGTGCCAGCAGTTACAATCTAGCGGGGTACAATGAGCAGTTCTTC
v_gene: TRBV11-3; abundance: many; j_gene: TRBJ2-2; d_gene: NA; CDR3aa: CASSLDGFNTGELFF; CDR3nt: TGTGCCAGCAGCTTAGATGGCTTTAACACCGGGGAGCTGTTTTTT
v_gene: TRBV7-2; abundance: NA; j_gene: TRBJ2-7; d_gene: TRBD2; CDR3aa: CASSLQRGSGEQYF; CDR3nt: TGTGCCAGCAGCTTACAGCGGGGGTCTGGAGAGCAGTACTTC
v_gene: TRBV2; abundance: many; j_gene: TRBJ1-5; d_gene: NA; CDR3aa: CASSVGRAAGQPQHF; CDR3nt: TGTGCCAGCAGTGTCGGGAGGGCCGCGGGTCAGCCCCAGCATTTT
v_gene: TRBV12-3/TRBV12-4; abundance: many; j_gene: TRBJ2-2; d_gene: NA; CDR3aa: CASSLLRAGELFF; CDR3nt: TGTGCCAGCAGTTTATTGCGAGCCGGGGAGCTGTTTTTT
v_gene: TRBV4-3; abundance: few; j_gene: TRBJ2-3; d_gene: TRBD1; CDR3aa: CASSQATGVPDTQYF; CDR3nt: TGCGCCAGCAGCCAAGCCACAGGGGTTCCAGATACGCAGTATTTT
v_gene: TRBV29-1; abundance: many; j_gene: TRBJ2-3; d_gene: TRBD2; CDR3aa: CSVAGLAGTDTQYF; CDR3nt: TGCAGCGTCGCGGGACTAGCGGGGACAGATACGCAGTATTTT
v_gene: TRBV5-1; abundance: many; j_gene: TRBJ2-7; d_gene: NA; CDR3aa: CASTTSGGLSSYEQYF; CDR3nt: TGCGCCAGCACTACCTCCGGGGGCCTCAGCTCCTACGAGCAGTACTTC
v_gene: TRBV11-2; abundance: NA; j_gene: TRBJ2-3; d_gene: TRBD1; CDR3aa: CASSSQGASTDTQYF; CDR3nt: TGTGCCAGCAGCTCACAGGGGGCGTCCACAGATACGCAGTATTTT
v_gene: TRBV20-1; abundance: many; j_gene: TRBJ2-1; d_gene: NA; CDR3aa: CSAIAFRAGSYNEQFF; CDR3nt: TGCAGTGCTATCGCGTTTAGGGCGGGATCCTACAATGAGCAGTTCTTC
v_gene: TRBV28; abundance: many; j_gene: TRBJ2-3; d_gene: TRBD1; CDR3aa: CASSRRQGSTDTQYF; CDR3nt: TGCGCCAGCAGCCGGCGACAGGGTAGCACAGATACGCAGTATTTT
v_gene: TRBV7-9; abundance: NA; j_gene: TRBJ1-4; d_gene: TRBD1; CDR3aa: CASSSGGSNEKLFF; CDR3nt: TGTGCCAGCAGCTCAGGGGGCTCTAATGAAAAACTGTTTTTT
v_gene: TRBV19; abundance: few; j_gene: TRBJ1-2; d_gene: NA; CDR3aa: CASSMNLEYGYTF; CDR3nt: TGTGCCAGTAGTATGAACCTCGAATATGGCTACACCTTC
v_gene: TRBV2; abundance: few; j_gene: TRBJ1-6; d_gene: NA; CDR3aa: CASSGAGARSPLHF; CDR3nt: TGTGCCAGCAGTGGGGCAGGGGCGCGATCACCCCTCCACTTT
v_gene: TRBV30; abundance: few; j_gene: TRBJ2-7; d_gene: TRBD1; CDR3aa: CAWRSLGQGANEQYF; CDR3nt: TGTGCCTGGAGATCCTTGGGACAGGGTGCCAACGAGCAGTACTTC
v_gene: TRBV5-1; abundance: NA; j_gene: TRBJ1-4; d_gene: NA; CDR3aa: CASSRSIIAATNEKLFF; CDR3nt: TGCGCCAGCAGCCGATCAATTATCGCCGCAACTAATGAAAAACTGTTTTTT
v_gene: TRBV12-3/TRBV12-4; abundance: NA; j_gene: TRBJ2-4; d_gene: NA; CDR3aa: CASSLGHGTNIQYF; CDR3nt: TGTGCCAGCAGTTTAGGACATGGGACGAACATTCAGTACTTC
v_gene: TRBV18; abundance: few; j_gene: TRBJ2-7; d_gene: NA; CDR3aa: CASSPVGPSYEQYF; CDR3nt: TGTGCCAGCTCACCGGTAGGGCCAAGCTACGAGCAGTACTTC
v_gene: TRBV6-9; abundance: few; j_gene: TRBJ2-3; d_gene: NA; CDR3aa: CASSCSVGADTQYF; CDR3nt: TGTGCCAGCAGTTGCTCGGTAGGAGCAGATACGCAGTATTTT
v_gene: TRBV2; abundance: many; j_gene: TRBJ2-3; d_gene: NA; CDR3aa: CASSEALRGPKYF; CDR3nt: TGTGCCAGCAGTGAAGCGCTTAGGGGACCCAAGTATTTT
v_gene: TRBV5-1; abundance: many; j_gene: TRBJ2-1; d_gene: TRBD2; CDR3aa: CASSLEGLAGHNEQFF; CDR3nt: TGCGCCAGCAGCTTGGAGGGACTAGCTGGGCACAATGAGCAGTTCTTC
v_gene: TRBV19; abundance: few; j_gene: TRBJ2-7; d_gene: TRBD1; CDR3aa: CASKGQGSGEQYF; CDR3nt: TGTGCCAGTAAAGGACAGGGGAGCGGCGAGCAGTACTTC
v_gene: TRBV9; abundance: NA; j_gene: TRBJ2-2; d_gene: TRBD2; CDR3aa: CASSRAGGDTGELFF; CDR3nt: TGTGCCAGCAGCAGGGCGGGGGGAGACACCGGGGAGCTGTTTTTT
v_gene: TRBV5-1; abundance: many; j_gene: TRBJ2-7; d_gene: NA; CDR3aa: CASSLSPTGYEQYF; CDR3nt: TGCGCCAGCAGCCTTAGCCCGACTGGGTACGAGCAGTACTTC
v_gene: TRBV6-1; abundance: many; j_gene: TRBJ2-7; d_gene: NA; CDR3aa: CASRATVSSYEQYF; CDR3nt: TGTGCCAGCAGAGCGACAGTTAGCTCCTACGAGCAGTACTTC
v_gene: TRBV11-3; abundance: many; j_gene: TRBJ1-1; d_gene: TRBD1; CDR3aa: CASSQYGQVNTEAFF; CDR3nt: TGTGCCAGCAGCCAATACGGACAGGTGAACACTGAAGCTTTCTTT
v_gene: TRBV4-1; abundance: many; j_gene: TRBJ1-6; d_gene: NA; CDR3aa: CASSQDEGSWRRGVNSPLHF; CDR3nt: TGCGCCAGCAGCCAAGATGAGGGTTCTTGGAGAAGGGGGGTGAATTCACCCCTCCACTTT
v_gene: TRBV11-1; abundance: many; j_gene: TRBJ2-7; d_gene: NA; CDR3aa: CASSLAGGVSYEQYF; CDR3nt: TGTGCCAGCAGCTTAGCGGGCGGGGTCTCCTACGAGCAGTACTTC